The clone carrying this T cell receptor (beta chain) was seen a few times. What it binds is not known. The data were taken from a study of blood T cells in healthy people across ages. Overall study results and limits: Researchers deemed the diversity estimates from one million T cells underestimates.

For the second PCR, which ran for roughly 6 to 11 cycles, a sample-barcoded 5' primer and a J-beta primer mix were used. Individual samples furnished no less than 3 million CDR3-containing paired-end reads apiece. TCRdb reprocessed the 5' RACE reads via MiXCR and lists one record per CDR3 protein. The sample lists under 1 million distinct CDR3 sequences, 40% to 50% occurring once. Extractions gave at least 5.5 micrograms of total RNA per sample. The V end was cut by 0 bases, the J end by 2 bases, with 8 bases between. In germline, CDR1 is SGHDN, CDR2 FVKESK. This CDR3 is built from 16 residues. The sequence came from a man in his fifties or sixties in good health. The specimen was blood. The chain is built from TRBV14 and TRBJ2-6; D uncertain. The CDR3 region is CASSQERVAGANVLTF. CDR3 nucleotides: TGTGCCAGCAGCCAAGAACGAGTCGCTGGGGCCAACGTCCTGACTTTC.